The next 32 T cell receptor beta chains were all read from a single sample in a study of PD-1 blockade in classical Hodgkin lymphoma. Regarding time point: cycle 4 day 1 (C4D1), after five to seven weeks of nivolumab. Autologous stem cell transplantation was followed by relapse in every patient, and brentuximab vedotin exposure varied. Here immunoSEQ multiplex PCR was the method, and the copy in TCRdb shows in-frame clones only, minus some. The sample includes tens of thousands of clones, around 81% of them seen just once. Sequences were derived from peripheral blood mononuclear cells (PBMCs), sampled before the fourth cycle of nivolumab. The receptors originated from a human donor with classical Hodgkin lymphoma.

V usage is TRBV18 and J usage is TRBJ1-1; unclear D gene. With 3 bases removed from V and 0 bases from J, the gap between germline ends came to 11 bases. Germline V gives CDR1 KGHSH, CDR2 LQKENI. This CDR3 has 15 amino acids. The CDR3 sequence is CASSPTIGVNTEAFF. CDR3 sequence (DNA): TGTGCCAGCTCACCGACTATCGGGGTGAACACTGAAGCTTTCTTT.

This chain connects TRBV6-1 to TRBJ2-3; TRBD1 aligns across 7 bases. Germline-derived CDR1 and CDR2 are MNHNS and SASEGT. The CDR3 covers 16 residues. Unmatched junction bases numbered 4, after V lost 1 base and J lost 0 bases. This chain's CDR3 is CASSEGQGLSTDTQYF. CDR3 sequence (DNA): TGTGCCAGCAGTGAAGGACAGGGTCTTAGCACAGATACGCAGTATTTT.

Note on this clone: Different DNA sequences within this sample yield the same CDR3. The chain recombines TRBV5-1 with TRBJ2-2; perhaps TRBD1 as D (5 bases). V lost 0 bases and J lost 1, with 7 bases in between. Germline V gene sequence: CDR1 SGHRS, CDR2 YFSETQ. The CDR3 has 15 residues. CDR3 residues: CASSLDQGNTGELFF. The CDR3 DNA is TGCGCCAGCAGCTTGGACCAGGGGAACACCGGGGAGCTGTTTTTT.

This clone showed up just a few times. The V and J genes are TRBV6-6 and TRBJ1-1; D gene uncertain. From germline, CDR1 is MNHNY and CDR2 SVGAGI (reference sequence). V shed 6 bases and J shed 1 base, with 3 bases lying between them. The CDR3 is 11 residues long. This CDR3 reads CASSRNTEAFF. The CDR3 coding sequence is TGTGCCAGCAGCCGGAACACTGAAGCTTTCTTT.

The chain uses TRBV5-6 and TRBJ1-6, with no clear D. V dropped 2 bases and J dropped 10 bases, with 13 bases sitting between them. The CDR3 is 14 amino acids. Germline V lookup: CDR1 SGHDT, CDR2 YYEEEE. CDR3 sequence reads: CASSFVGDRSPLHF. The CDR3 DNA follows: TGTGCCAGCAGCTTTGTGGGTGATAGATCACCCCTCCACTTT. Complete variable domain (other parts from reference TRBV5-6 and TRBJ1-6): DAGVTQSPTHLIKTRGQQVTLRCSPKSGHDTVSWYQQALGQGPQFIFQYYEEEERQRGNFPDRFSGHQFPNYSSELNVNALLLGDSALYLCASSFVGDRSPLHFGNGTRLTVT.

The chain carries TRBV2 and TRBJ1-1; unclear D gene. Germline CDR1 and CDR2: SNHLY and FYNNEI. V was shortened by 4 bases and J by 0 bases, with 9 bases between the two germline ends. The CDR3 consists of 14 residues. The CDR3 region has the DNA TGTGCCAGCAGTGTTTACCAGATGAACACTGAAGCTTTCTTT. It codes for CASSVYQMNTEAFF.

This chain uses TRBV2 with TRBJ2-2, with a weak D call TRBD1 (6 bases). The CDR3 consists of 14 residues. Germline V gene data show CDR1 as SNHLY and CDR2 as FYNNEI. The V gene lost 5 bases and the J gene lost 3 bases, with 10 bases spanning the gap. The CDR3, as DNA: TGTGCCAGCAGTCCAGGACAGTACACCGGGGAGCTGTTTTTT. This gives the protein CASSPGQYTGELFF.

The chain joins TRBV11-3 to TRBJ1-2; no clear D gene. Per the germline V gene, CDR1 is SGHNT and CDR2 is YENEEA. This CDR3 is 14 amino acids long. Trimming cost V 0 bases and J 1 base, with 6 bases left between them. In nucleotides, the CDR3 is TGTGCCAGCAGCTTAGATCCCATTAACTATGGCTACACCTTC. Protein product: CASSLDPINYGYTF.

The V call is TRBV5-4, the J call TRBJ2-7, with D hard to call. CDR3 size: 15 residues. Per germline, CDR1 SGHNT and CDR2 YYREEE (reference sequence). Between the trimmed V and J ends, which lost 3 bases and 3 bases, there was a span of 16 bases. CDR3 sequence reads: CASSWELGRNYEQYF. As DNA, the CDR3 is TGTGCCAGCAGCTGGGAACTGGGCCGAAACTACGAGCAGTACTTC.

The J gene is TRBJ2-7, the V gene TRBV29-1; 13 bases map to TRBD2. The trim removed 7 bases at V and 7 bases at J, leaving 7 bases unmatched. The CDR3 consists of 13 residues. Per germline, CDR1 SQVTM and CDR2 ANQGSEA. The CDR3: CSAGLAGAGEQYF. The CDR3 DNA reads as TGCAGCGCCGGACTAGCGGGAGCTGGGGAGCAGTACTTC.

The rearrangement links TRBV10-3 to TRBJ2-3, with D perhaps TRBD2 (7 bases). The V gene's germline CDR1 is ENHRY and CDR2 SYGVKD. V was cut by 3 bases and J by 8 bases, with 18 bases left in between. The CDR3 loop spans 15 amino acids. Written as DNA, the CDR3 is TGTGCCATCAGTGAAGGGGGGAGGGCCGCGTTTACGCAGTATTTT. This translates into CAISEGGRAAFTQYF.

This clone has a handful of counts. V gene TRBV2 combines with J gene TRBJ2-1; the match to TRBD2 covers 7 bases. The CDR3 length is 11 residues. J was trimmed by 13 bases and V by 6 bases; bases with no gene match: 6. Germline loops: CDR1 SNHLY, CDR2 FYNNEI. This chain's CDR3 is CASRDGLDQFF. CDR3 coding DNA: TGTGCCAGCAGGGACGGACTAGATCAGTTCTTC.

The gene calls are TRBV5-6 and TRBJ1-2, with 8 bases matching TRBD1. CDR3 length: 13 residues. J gave up 6 bases and V 4 bases, and 5 bases lay outside the gene matches. Germline V gene data show CDR1 as SGHDT and CDR2 as YYEEEE. CDR3 residues: CASSPDRDHGYTF. The CDR3 DNA is TGTGCCAGCAGCCCGGACAGGGACCATGGCTACACCTTC.

The chain has TRBV7-2 and TRBJ1-5, with 10 bases identical to TRBD1. Losses at the gene ends were 3 bases for V and 7 bases for J; bases not matched to a gene: 6. The V gene's germline CDR1 is SGHTA and CDR2 FQGNSA. The CDR3 spans 15 residues. The CDR3, as DNA: TGTGCCAGCAGCTTCGACAGGGGGCAGGGGCAGCCCCAGCATTTT. This translates into CASSFDRGQGQPQHF.

The chain is built from TRBV19 and TRBJ2-1; 8 bases line up with TRBD1. Looked up from germline, CDR1 is LNHDA and CDR2 is SQIVND (reference sequence). Trimming removed 4 bases from V and 0 bases from J; junction bases left unmatched: 2. The CDR3 is 15 residues long. The CDR3 loop reads CASSRDRSSYNEQFF. The CDR3 nucleotides read TGTGCCAGTAGTAGGGACAGGAGCTCCTACAATGAGCAGTTCTTC. The entire variable domain, with the rest obtained from reference TRBV19 and TRBJ2-1, is as follows: DGGITQSPKYLFRKEGQNVTLSCEQNLNHDAMYWYRQDPGQGLRLIYYSQIVNDFQKGDIAEGYSVSREKKESFPLTVTSAQKNPTAFYLCASSRDRSSYNEQFFGPGTRLTVL.

The chain carries TRBV6-1 and TRBJ1-5, with D perhaps TRBD1 (5 bases). Trimming removed 3 bases from V and 7 bases from J, with 10 bases in between. The CDR3 runs 13 residues. Per germline, CDR1 MNHNS and CDR2 SASEGT. The CDR3: CASSEGVGQPQHF. The CDR3 coding sequence is TGTGCCAGCAGTGAGGGGGTAGGCCAGCCCCAGCATTTT.

The V gene is TRBV7-8, the J gene TRBJ2-4; 8 bases agree with TRBD2. The CDR3 has 17 amino acids. Germline V lookup: CDR1 SGHVS, CDR2 FQNEAQ. Unmatched junction bases numbered 5, after V lost 1 base and J lost 0 bases. CDR3 DNA: TGTGCCAGCAGCTTAGTCTGGCGGGGGGTAGCCAAAAACATTCAGTACTTC. Protein: CASSLVWRGVAKNIQYF.

The chain has TRBV18 and TRBJ2-3, with 11 bases identical to TRBD2. CDR1 and CDR2 from the germline V gene are KGHSH and LQKENI. The CDR3 is 18 residues long. Trimming cost V 2 bases and J 3 bases; bases outside gene matches: 10. In DNA form, the CDR3 reads TGTGCCAGCTCACCAAACAATATAGCGGGAGGGCCAACAGATACGCAGTATTTT. It yields the protein CASSPNNIAGGPTDTQYF.

The rearrangement uses TRBV6-1 and TRBJ2-7, with D perhaps matching TRBD1 or TRBD2 (6 bases each). Trimming pared 2 bases from V and 0 bases from J, leaving 11 bases between. Germline V gene lookup returns CDR1 MNHNS and CDR2 SASEGT. The CDR3 is 15 amino acids. The CDR3 loop reads CASSERGDPSYEQYF. As DNA, the CDR3 is TGTGCCAGCAGTGAAAGGGGGGACCCCTCCTACGAGCAGTACTTC.

CDR3 region: CASSPPGAGTGFPNQPQHF. The CDR3 DNA sequence: TGTGCCAGCAGTCCTCCCGGGGCGGGGACAGGGTTCCCCAATCAGCCCCAGCATTTT. The chain uses TRBV28 and TRBJ1-5; 9 bases line up with TRBD1. The CDR3 is 19 residues long. The germline V gene has CDR1 MDHEN and CDR2 SYDVKM. J was trimmed by 3 bases and V by 5 bases; bases with no gene match: 17.

The rearrangement uses TRBV14 and TRBJ2-3, with 9 bases fitting TRBD2. The junction had 13 bases not matched to a gene; V was cut back by 0 bases and J by 6 bases. CDR3 length equals 18 residues. Germline V gene data show CDR1 as SGHDN and CDR2 as FVKESK. CDR3 nucleotide sequence: TGTGCCAGCAGCCAAGATATGGGAGCGGGGGGCGGTGGTGATACGCAGTATTTT. As protein: CASSQDMGAGGGGDTQYF.

The genes are TRBV15 and TRBJ1-5; D is undetermined. Trimming pared 1 base from V and 9 bases from J, leaving 16 bases between. This CDR3 has 15 amino acids. Germline V gives CDR1 LNHNV, CDR2 YYDKDF (reference sequence). The CDR3, as DNA: TGTGCCACCAGCAGAGTCCCAGGAGGTATGGGGCCCCAGCATTTT. It specifies CATSRVPGGMGPQHF.

This chain connects TRBV5-1 to TRBJ2-7, with TRBD1 identical over 7 bases. Germline CDR1 SGHRS, CDR2 YFSETQ. V lost 0 bases to trimming and J lost 1 base; unmatched junction nucleotides: 4. The CDR3 runs 15 residues. Here the CDR3 DNA reads TGCGCCAGCAGCTTGGGGGTGACAGGGTCCTACGAGCAGTACTTC. Translating gives CASSLGVTGSYEQYF.

This CDR3 reads CASSPALLAANEQFF. The CDR3 DNA sequence: TGTGCCAGCAGCCCGGCCCTACTAGCGGCTAATGAGCAGTTCTTC. This sequence joins TRBV5-4 and TRBJ2-1; TRBD2 aligns across 8 bases. V was clipped by 4 bases and J by 7 bases; unmatched bases: 10. Germline CDR1 reads SGHNT; CDR2 reads YYREEE (reference sequence). CDR3 length: 15 residues. Full variable domain (outside the CDR3, taken from reference TRBV5-4 and TRBJ2-1): ETGVTQSPTHLIKTRGQQVTLRCSSQSGHNTVSWYQQALGQGPQFIFQYYREEENGRGNFPPRFSGLQFPNYSSELNVNALELDDSALYLCASSPALLAANEQFFGPGTRLTVL.

The chain has TRBV28 and TRBJ2-5; 7 bases agree with TRBD1. V trimming: 5 bases; J trimming: 5 bases; junction bases outside the gene matches: 2. The germline V gene encodes CDR1 MDHEN and CDR2 SYDVKM. The CDR3 is 12 amino acids. CDR3 protein: CASSQQGETQYF. CDR3 DNA sequence: TGTGCCAGCAGTCAACAGGGGGAGACCCAGTACTTC.

The V and J genes are TRBV21-1 and TRBJ1-3. TRBV21-1 constitutes a pseudogene. This CDR3 contains 15 residues. For the CDR3, the DNA is TGTGCCAGCAGCTTGGGACGGGGCGGAGTGGTGCCCATATATTTT. This codes for CASSLGRGGVVPIYF.

This clone was recorded only once. The chain uses TRBV5-6 and TRBJ2-1, with D maybe TRBD1 (5 bases). This CDR3 has 15 amino acids. Trimming removed 7 bases from V and 0 bases from J, with 14 bases in between. Germline loops: CDR1 SGHDT, CDR2 YYEEEE. CDR3: CASSQGVSSYNEQFF. As DNA, the CDR3 is TGTGCCAGCTCACAAGGGGTAAGCTCCTACAATGAGCAGTTCTTC.

The gene calls are TRBV10-2 and TRBJ1-6; D gene unclear. The V gene's germline CDR1 is WSHSY and CDR2 SAAADI. This CDR3 contains 15 residues. Trimming cost V 6 bases and J 6 bases, with 15 bases left between them. CDR3 nucleotides: TGCGCCAGCAGCGTTTTTGCGGGTCTTAATTCACCCCTCCACTTT. Residues: CASSVFAGLNSPLHF.

The chain uses TRBV7-9 and TRBJ1-2; D is undetermined. The CDR3 loop spans 12 amino acids. The germline CDR1 and CDR2 sequences are SEHNR and FQNEAQ (reference sequence). The V gene lost 5 bases and the J gene lost 8 bases, with 12 bases spanning the gap. The CDR3 nucleotides are TGTGCCAGCAGCACTACCAACGGGGGCTACACCTTC. This codes for CASSTTNGGYTF.

The chain employs TRBV19 and TRBJ1-4; D unclear. Trimming shortened V by 6 bases and J by 8 bases, and 19 bases separated the two germline ends. This CDR3 comprises 15 residues. CDR1 and CDR2 (germline): LNHDA, SQIVND (reference sequence). The CDR3 spells CASRHVTGGGEKLFF. In DNA form, the CDR3 reads TGTGCCAGTAGGCATGTAACCGGAGGTGGGGAAAAACTGTTTTTT.

This clone was detected only once. The J gene is TRBJ1-2, the V gene TRBV6-5; possibly TRBD1 for D (5 bases). CDR1 and CDR2 (germline): MNHEY, SVGAGI. There are 13 residues in the CDR3. The germline V and J ends were trimmed by 3 bases and 2 bases, with 7 bases remaining between them. The CDR3, as DNA: TGTGCCAGCAGTTATTGGGACAACTATGGCTACACCTTC. This sequence encodes CASSYWDNYGYTF.

Sample share makes this clone medium-sized. V and J are TRBV4-2 and TRBJ1-6; maybe TRBD1 (5 bases). The germline V gene has CDR1 LGHNA and CDR2 YNFKEQ. The CDR3 runs to 18 residues. With 0 bases removed from V and 0 bases from J, the gap between germline ends came to 12 bases. The CDR3 sequence: CASSQDGGVSSYNSPLHF. The CDR3 region has the DNA TGTGCCAGCAGCCAAGATGGGGGGGTAAGCTCCTATAATTCACCCCTCCACTTT.